The 24 T cell receptor beta chains given below trace back to one sample, sequenced in a study of T cell responses to AZD1222 COVID-19 vaccine. Only in-frame clones appear in the TCRdb table, and some are missing; sequencing was by immunoSEQ multiplex PCR. The table includes about 100,000 clones, 88% detected once. The input for sequencing was peripheral blood, taken on day 0 of AZD1222 vaccination. The receptor source for this set is an adult in good health.

The chain links TRBV7-6 to TRBJ1-1, with a tentative D call TRBD1 (6 bases). CDR1 SGHVS and CDR2 FNYEAQ come from the germline V gene. V shed 4 bases and J shed 1 base, with 13 bases lying between them. This CDR3 is built from 15 residues. The CDR3 sequence: CASSSPRGRNTEAFF. The CDR3 coding sequence is TGTGCCAGCAGCTCGCCCAGGGGAAGGAACACTGAAGCTTTCTTT.

The V gene is TRBV7-2, the J gene TRBJ1-2, with D uncertain. CDR1 is SGHTA, CDR2 FQGNSA, per germline. Trimming shortened V by 1 base and J by 14 bases, and 11 bases separated the two germline ends. The CDR3 is 11 amino acids. CDR3 nucleotides: TGTGCCAGCAGCTTAGAGTGGCAGGCAACCTTC. As protein: CASSLEWQATF.

This chain joins TRBV6-2 or TRBV6-3 and TRBJ2-5; no clear D gene. The CDR3 has 12 residues. Trimming removed 0 bases from V and 5 bases from J, with 4 bases in between. Germline CDR1 and CDR2: MNHEY and SVGEGT. The CDR3 region is CASSYSDETQYF. The CDR3 DNA is TGTGCCAGCAGTTACTCCGACGAGACCCAGTACTTC.

This sequence joins TRBV6-5 and TRBJ1-2; unclear D gene. The V end was cut by 6 bases, the J end by 4 bases, with 9 bases between. This CDR3 comprises 12 residues. CDR1 and CDR2 from the germline V gene are MNHEY and SVGAGI. The CDR3 region has the DNA TGTGCCAGCAGCCGGGCCTCCTATGGCTACACCTTC. Protein product: CASSRASYGYTF.

The J gene is TRBJ1-5, the V gene TRBV28; no clear D. V was trimmed by 6 bases and J by 0 bases, leaving 15 bases between them. Germline V gene sequence: CDR1 MDHEN, CDR2 SYDVKM. The CDR3 covers 16 residues. CDR3: CASSHLQGISNQPQHF. The CDR3 DNA is TGTGCCAGCAGCCACCTGCAAGGGATTAGCAATCAGCCCCAGCATTTT.

V gene TRBV9 combines with J gene TRBJ1-3, with D hard to call. There are 14 residues in the CDR3. Trimming cost V 0 bases and J 2 bases, with 6 bases left between them. CDR1 is SGDLS, CDR2 YYNGEE, per germline. CDR3 loop: CASSVDQTGNTIYF. CDR3 sequence (DNA): TGTGCCAGCAGCGTAGATCAGACTGGAAACACCATATATTTT. The full variable domain, its missing parts supplied by reference TRBV9 and TRBJ1-3, is DSGVTQTPKHLITATGQRVTLRCSPRSGDLSVYWYQQSLDQGLQFLIQYYNGEERAKGNILERFSAQQFPDLHSELNLSSLELGDSALYFCASSVDQTGNTIYFGEGSWLTVV.

V is TRBV4-1 and J is TRBJ1-1; D ambiguous. Germline V gene sequence: CDR1 MGHRA, CDR2 YSYEKL. The length of the CDR3 is 13 residues. Trimming stripped 4 bases from V and 8 bases from J, with 14 bases between. The CDR3 region is CASSPSLWAEAFF. The CDR3 nucleotides are TGCGCCAGCAGCCCCTCGCTATGGGCCGAAGCTTTCTTT.

This chain joins TRBV19 and TRBJ2-2; D may be TRBD1 or TRBD2 (6 bases each). Germline loops: CDR1 LNHDA, CDR2 SQIVND (reference sequence). Between the trimmed V and J ends, which lost 8 bases and 6 bases, there was a span of 16 bases. This CDR3 has 14 residues. CDR3 nucleotide sequence: TGTGCCAGTGGTGAAGGGGGGTGGTCCGGGGAGCTGTTTTTT. Protein sequence: CASGEGGWSGELFF.

J is TRBJ2-3 and V is TRBV29-1, with 11 bases aligning to TRBD2. The germline V gene has CDR1 SQVTM and CDR2 ANQGSEA. This CDR3 region has 14 residues. CDR3 nucleotides: TGCAGTGGAAGACTAGCGGGGAGAGCGGATACGCAGTATTTT. It is translated as CSGRLAGRADTQYF.

V gene TRBV7-8 combines with J gene TRBJ2-3; 8 bases line up with TRBD2. V lost 6 bases and J lost 1; bases outside the gene matches: 12. Per germline, CDR1 SGHVS and CDR2 FQNEAQ. The CDR3 runs to 17 residues. The CDR3, as DNA: TGTGCCAGCAGATACTGGCGGGGAGCGGGAGGCACAGATACGCAGTATTTT. Its protein is CASRYWRGAGGTDTQYF.

The CDR3 region is CASSIRQGGNTEAFF. CDR3 sequence (DNA): TGCGCCAGCAGCATCAGACAGGGGGGGAACACTGAAGCTTTCTTT. The chain links TRBV5-1 to TRBJ1-1; 9 bases are shared with TRBD1. Germline V gene data show CDR1 as SGHRS and CDR2 as YFSETQ. This CDR3 region has 15 residues. V gave up 4 bases and J gave up 1 base; unmatched junction bases: 5.

This sequence joins TRBV7-8 and TRBJ2-1; the D gene is possibly TRBD2 (6 bases). Germline CDR1 and CDR2: SGHVS and FQNEAQ. V lost 0 bases, J lost 10 bases, and 10 bases lay in between. The CDR3 has 13 residues. Written as DNA, the CDR3 is TGTGCCAGCAGCTTAGCGGGAGGATCCGAGCAGTTCTTC. Its translation is CASSLAGGSEQFF.

The chain links TRBV19 to TRBJ2-7, with 7 nucleotides matching TRBD1. V trimming: 5 bases; J trimming: 5 bases; junction bases outside the gene matches: 6. The CDR3 extends over 13 amino acids. Germline V CDR1 and CDR2: LNHDA, SQIVND (reference sequence). CDR3 sequence (DNA): TGTGCCAGTAGTCAACAGGGGTCGAACGAGCAGTACTTC. The encoded protein is CASSQQGSNEQYF.

The V call is TRBV7-3, the J call TRBJ2-3; D remains unclear. Per the germline V gene, CDR1 is SGHTA and CDR2 is FQGTGA. The CDR3 spans 14 residues. Trimming took off 2 bases at V and 6 bases at J, with 12 bases between the two ends. The CDR3 here is CASSLGPDPDTQYF. As DNA, the CDR3 is TGTGCCAGCAGCTTAGGGCCTGATCCGGATACGCAGTATTTT.

The gene calls are TRBV28 and TRBJ1-1; D unresolved. The V gene's germline CDR1 is MDHEN and CDR2 SYDVKM. CDR3 size: 13 residues. V gave up 3 bases and J gave up 9 bases, with 14 bases separating them. As DNA, the CDR3 is TGTGCCAGCAGTTTTTACTCGGCGCGTCAAGCTTTCTTT. Encoded protein: CASSFYSARQAFF.

Turning to this clone: Other DNA sequences in the same sample also yield this CDR3. The chain uses TRBV5-1 and TRBJ1-1; D unclear. With 0 bases removed from V and 0 bases from J, the gap between germline ends came to 3 bases. The CDR3 is 13 residues long. Germline V gene lookup returns CDR1 SGHRS and CDR2 YFSETQ. The CDR3 sequence: CASSLEVNTEAFF. The DNA of the CDR3 is TGCGCCAGCAGCTTGGAAGTGAACACTGAAGCTTTCTTT.

The chain couples TRBV19 to TRBJ1-1; possibly TRBD1 for D (6 bases). The CDR3 has 13 amino acids. V was cut by 6 bases and J by 0 bases, with 8 bases left in between. In germline, CDR1 is LNHDA, CDR2 SQIVND (reference sequence). CDR3 nucleotide sequence: TGTGCCAGTAGACGGACAGTGAACACTGAAGCTTTCTTT. Protein: CASRRTVNTEAFF.

The chain recombines TRBV4-1 with TRBJ1-2, with D possibly matching TRBD1 (5 bases). The V gene's germline CDR1 is MGHRA and CDR2 YSYEKL. V shed 0 bases and J shed 4 bases, with 12 bases lying between them. The CDR3 loop spans 15 amino acids. CDR3 sequence (DNA): TGCGCCAGCAGCCAAGACGACAGTAGGGGCTATGGCTACACCTTC. Amino acid sequence: CASSQDDSRGYGYTF.

The rearrangement links TRBV28 to TRBJ1-5; the D is unclear. The V and J ends lost 2 bases and 6 bases respectively, with 5 bases between them. Germline values: CDR1 MDHEN, CDR2 SYDVKM. This CDR3 comprises 12 residues. The CDR3 coding sequence is TGTGCCAGCAGTTTAATAGGTCAGCCCCAGCATTTT. Amino acids: CASSLIGQPQHF. Variable domain in full (rest from reference TRBV28 and TRBJ1-5): DVKVTQSSRYLVKRTGEKVFLECVQDMDHENMFWYRQDPGLGLRLIYFSYDVKMKEKGDIPEGYSVSREKKERFSLILESASTNQTSMYLCASSLIGQPQHFGDGTRLSIL.

The chain links TRBV28 to TRBJ2-3, with 11 bases identical to TRBD2. The trim removed 4 bases at V and 2 bases at J, leaving 5 bases unmatched. This CDR3 has 16 residues. In germline, CDR1 is MDHEN, CDR2 SYDVKM. The CDR3 is CASSYPGLAATDTQYF. The CDR3 bases are TGTGCCAGCAGTTATCCGGGACTAGCGGCCACAGATACGCAGTATTTT. Variable domain in full (rest from reference TRBV28 and TRBJ2-3): DVKVTQSSRYLVKRTGEKVFLECVQDMDHENMFWYRQDPGLGLRLIYFSYDVKMKEKGDIPEGYSVSREKKERFSLILESASTNQTSMYLCASSYPGLAATDTQYFGPGTRLTVL.

The chain joins TRBV7-3 to TRBJ2-3; D is unclear. CDR1 and CDR2 from the germline V gene are SGHTA and FQGTGA. The ends were cut back, 3 bases at V and 6 bases at J, with 7 bases in the middle. The CDR3 is made up of 12 amino acids. DNA of the CDR3: TGTGCCAGCAGCTTCTCTGGGGATACGCAGTATTTT. Translation: CASSFSGDTQYF.

This clone showed up just once. V is TRBV6-2 or TRBV6-3 and J is TRBJ2-3, with unresolved D. The CDR3 loop spans 13 amino acids. CDR1 is MNHEY and CDR2 is SVGEGT in the germline V gene. Trimming cost V 0 bases and J 1 base, with 2 bases left between them. The CDR3 nucleotides read TGTGCCAGCAGTTACTCCGGCACAGATACGCAGTATTTT. It translates to CASSYSGTDTQYF.

V and J are TRBV19 and TRBJ2-1; a weak D match, TRBD2 (5 bases). Germline V CDR1 and CDR2: LNHDA, SQIVND (reference sequence). Trimming took off 3 bases at V and 6 bases at J, with 18 bases between the two ends. This CDR3 has 16 residues. The CDR3 nucleotides read TGTGCCAGTAGTATCTTGTTTGGGCGGGTCACCAATGAGCAGTTCTTC. Translating gives CASSILFGRVTNEQFF.

The V call is TRBV27, the J call TRBJ2-1, with TRBD2 identical over 12 bases. Germline CDR1 is MNHEY and CDR2 is SMNVEV (reference sequence). Trimming at V came to 5 bases and at J to 0 bases, leaving 2 bases not matched to a gene. This CDR3 spans 16 amino acids. The CDR3, as DNA: TGTGCCAGCAGTACGACTAGCGGGAGCTCCTACAATGAGCAGTTCTTC. This sequence encodes CASSTTSGSSYNEQFF.